Listed below are T cell receptor beta chains from one sample, sequenced in a study of lymphopenia after photon versus proton radiotherapy. Some clones are missing from TCRdb's copy, which holds only in-frame ones; the method was immunoSEQ multiplex PCR. The table records about 15,000 clones, about nine tenths of them present only once. Sequenced material: peripheral blood, taken from a patient treated with proton-based radiotherapy. The receptors were sampled from a man aged 65 to 79 with pancreatic cancer. Both conserved end residues are part of each CDR3. Each record gives: D gene, V gene, clone size, J gene, CDR3 protein, CDR3 DNA. A D gene is named only where the DNA matches it firmly. Not all rows give a size; the values are once, few, many and, for expanded clones, a class.

>.|TRBV5-5|.|TRBJ1-4
CASSFAGEDEKLFF
TGTGCCAGCAGCTTTGCGGGGGAGGATGAAAAACTGTTTTTT
>.|TRBV7-6|.|TRBJ2-2
CASSLSSRADYTGELFF
TGTGCCAGCAGCTTATCAAGTCGGGCGGACTACACCGGGGAGCTGTTTTTT
>TRBD1|TRBV7-2|.|TRBJ2-7
CASSLVSPYGTGAPYEQYF
TGTGCCAGCAGCTTAGTAAGCCCCTACGGGACAGGGGCCCCCTACGAGCAGTACTTC
>.|TRBV11-2|.|TRBJ2-7
CASSLTPGQMDEQYF
TGTGCCAGCAGCTTAACTCCAGGGCAGATGGACGAGCAGTACTTC
>.|TRBV11-2|.|TRBJ1-1
CASNRPNTEAFF
TGTGCCAGCAACCGGCCGAACACTGAAGCTTTCTTT
>TRBD1|TRBV29-1|once|TRBJ2-7
CSAGTGGAYEQYF
TGCAGCGCGGGGACAGGGGGCGCCTACGAGCAGTACTTC
>.|TRBV30|.|TRBJ2-1
CAWKGEVEQFF
TGTGCCTGGAAAGGGGAGGTTGAGCAGTTCTTC
>TRBD2|TRBV30|.|TRBJ2-3
CAWTSGSTDTQYF
TGTGCCTGGACTAGCGGGAGCACAGATACGCAGTATTTT
>.|TRBV6-1|few|TRBJ1-2
CASSLQTGTVYGYTF
TGTGCCAGCAGTTTGCAAACCGGGACGGTCTATGGCTACACCTTC
>TRBD1|TRBV10-2|.|TRBJ2-7
CASSLPIGRTGKTYEQYF
TGCGCCAGCAGTCTCCCAATAGGAAGGACAGGCAAGACCTACGAGCAGTACTTC
>TRBD1|TRBV6-6|.|TRBJ1-1
CASSSGQAQNTEAFF
TGTGCCAGCAGTTCCGGACAGGCACAGAACACTGAAGCTTTCTTT
>TRBD2|TRBV5-1|.|TRBJ2-3
CASRSGLADTDTQYF
TGCGCCAGCAGATCGGGACTAGCGGACACAGATACGCAGTATTTT
>.|TRBV14|.|TRBJ1-1
CASSQARTAEAFF
TGTGCCAGCAGCCAAGCGCGGACAGCTGAAGCTTTCTTT
>.|TRBV6-6|.|TRBJ1-1
CASSYGQNTEAFF
TGTGCCAGCAGTTACGGGCAGAACACTGAAGCTTTCTTT
>.|TRBV4-2|.|TRBJ1-6
CASSLVESSYNSPLHF
TGTGCCAGCAGCCTAGTAGAAAGCTCCTATAATTCACCCCTCCACTTT
>.|TRBV20-1|.|TRBJ2-5
CSAAKETQYF
TGCAGTGCTGCAAAAGAGACCCAGTACTTC
>TRBD2|TRBV7-9|.|TRBJ2-1
CASSRLAGMVDEQFF
TGTGCCAGCAGCCGACTAGCGGGAATGGTGGATGAGCAGTTCTTC